The entry below gives a single TCR beta chain sequence along with its context. This entry is derived from a study of blood T cell repertoires in COVID-19. Across the study: Some COVID-19 samples were acute and others convalescent; all came from the United States, Italy and Spain. Sample material is recorded as cDNA or gDNA derived from T cells, B-cell-depleted T cells, or PBMCs.

CDR1 MNHEY and CDR2 SVGAGI come from the germline V gene. This CDR3 contains 15 residues. The V gene end was trimmed by 6 bases and the J gene end by 1 base; junction bases not matched to a gene: 5. Per the authors' pipeline: Counts of nucleated cells, estimated from reference gene primer amplification, were obtained. The table came from immunoSEQ multiplex PCR; TCRdb's copy has only in-frame clones and leaves some out. For V, J and clone size, that table is used; D and trimming come from the DNA. The data hold 100,000 to 120,000 clones, with about 85% observed a single time. This chain connects TRBV6-5 to TRBJ2-2, with 7 bases aligning to TRBD1. The specimen was peripheral blood. The sequence was collected from a human donor in a cohort sampled during active COVID-19. CDR3 coding DNA: TGTGCCAGCAGGTCGACAGGGCGGAACACCGGGGAGCTGTTTTTT. This sequence encodes CASRSTGRNTGELFF.